Reported below is one T cell receptor (beta chain). Trimming took 7 bases from V and 7 from J; bases not matched to a gene: 4. The germline CDR1 and CDR2 sequences are LNHDA and SQIVND (reference sequence). The CDR3 totals 13 residues. Primers for the PCR totalled 60 Vbeta and 13 Jbeta. Clones were sequenced by immunoSEQ multiplex PCR, and TCRdb holds only the in-frame ones, with some missing. Seen here are more than 140,000 clones, approximately 80% observed once, and the top ten hold under 2%. These data come from a study of cytomegalovirus exposure and HLA in healthy donors. The TCR was taken from a woman between 40 and 55 years old in good health and CMV-seronegative. V is TRBV19 and J is TRBJ1-5, with TRBD1 identical over 10 bases. Sequencing used PBMCs. The CDR3 spells CASTGTGAQPQHF. As DNA, the CDR3 is TGTGCCAGTACCGGGACAGGGGCCCAGCCCCAGCATTTT. Complete variable domain (other parts from reference TRBV19 and TRBJ1-5): DGGITQSPKYLFRKEGQNVTLSCEQNLNHDAMYWYRQDPGQGLRLIYYSQIVNDFQKGDIAEGYSVSREKKESFPLTVTSAQKNPTAFYLCASTGTGAQPQHFGDGTRLSIL.